These 3 T cell receptor beta chains came from one sample sequenced in a study of early stage breast cancer tumors. Method: immunoSEQ multiplex PCR; TCRdb's copy keeps in-frame clones and lacks some. Altogether tens of thousands of clones are present, 75% to 95% being singletons, with the ten largest covering approximately 5%. Sequenced material: blood. The receptors shown here come from a person aged 70 to 85 with breast cancer.

This clone came up once. The V gene is TRBV7-8, the J gene TRBJ2-5; TRBD2 aligns across 8 bases. This CDR3 contains 14 residues. The trim removed 4 bases at V and 5 bases at J, leaving 6 bases unmatched. Germline V gives CDR1 SGHVS, CDR2 FQNEAQ. CDR3 sequence: CASSSLRGAETQYF. The CDR3 DNA reads TGTGCCAGCAGCTCGCTGCGGGGGGCGGAGACCCAGTACTTC.

V and J are TRBV11-2 and TRBJ2-4, with TRBD2 as a possible D gene (5 bases). This CDR3 comprises 17 residues. Trimming shortened V by 0 bases and J by 0 bases, and 12 bases separated the two germline ends. Germline values: CDR1 SGHAT, CDR2 FQNNGV. As DNA, the CDR3 is TGTGCCAGCAGCTTAGATCGGGAACACCTAGCCAAAAACATTCAGTACTTC. This codes for CASSLDREHLAKNIQYF.

The genes are TRBV27 and TRBJ2-4, with D tentatively TRBD1 (6 bases). Germline CDR1 MNHEY, CDR2 SMNVEV (reference sequence). Trimming took 4 bases from V and 0 from J, leaving 13 bases between them. The CDR3 length is 16 residues. CDR3 DNA sequence: TGTGCCAGCAGTTCGGACAGTGGGCTAGCCAAAAACATTCAGTACTTC. This sequence encodes CASSSDSGLAKNIQYF.